Shown below are 24 T cell receptor beta chains from a single sample sequenced in a study of cytomegalovirus exposure and HLA in healthy donors. PCR was performed using 60 Vbeta and 13 Jbeta primers. TCRdb keeps only in-frame clones here, not all; method: immunoSEQ multiplex PCR. The data contain more than 150,000 clones, around 80% of them singletons. Sequencing input: PBMCs. The receptors shown here come from a woman in her thirties in good health and CMV-seronegative.

The rearrangement links TRBV7-9 to TRBJ2-7; TRBD1 is a possible D gene (6 bases). Looked up from germline, CDR1 is SEHNR and CDR2 is FQNEAQ (reference sequence). The CDR3 runs to 16 residues. The V end was cut by 1 base, the J end by 0 bases, with 13 bases between. This chain's CDR3 is CASSLVAQGNSYEQYF. CDR3 in DNA: TGTGCCAGCAGCTTAGTGGCACAGGGAAACTCCTACGAGCAGTACTTC.

The V and J genes are TRBV2 and TRBJ2-3; 7 bases map to TRBD2. The germline gives CDR1 SNHLY, CDR2 FYNNEI. Trimming took 2 bases from V and 2 from J; bases not matched to a gene: 4. This CDR3 has 15 residues. CDR3 sequence: CASSELAAFTDTQYF. CDR3 nucleotides: TGTGCCAGCAGTGAACTAGCGGCTTTCACAGATACGCAGTATTTT.

This clone was picked up a small number of times. The chain carries TRBV19 and TRBJ1-6; 7 nucleotides agree with TRBD1. Germline V gene sequence: CDR1 LNHDA, CDR2 SQIVND (reference sequence). This CDR3 contains 14 residues. The V and J ends lost 6 bases and 8 bases, in that order; junction bases with no gene match: 7. The CDR3 reads CASRAQGVDSPLHF. As DNA, the CDR3 is TGTGCCAGTAGGGCCCAGGGGGTGGATTCACCCCTCCACTTT.

J is TRBJ1-2 and V is TRBV5-6; 7 positions match TRBD1. Germline values: CDR1 SGHDT, CDR2 YYEEEE. V lost 4 bases to trimming and J lost 1 base; unmatched junction nucleotides: 4. CDR3 length: 14 residues. The CDR3 DNA reads as TGTGCCAGCAGCCGGGACAGCCGTAACTATGGCTACACCTTC. Protein product: CASSRDSRNYGYTF.

This clone was seen once. The chain employs TRBV19 and TRBJ2-1; 8 bases match TRBD1. The CDR3 runs 17 residues. Trimming cost V 3 bases and J 0 bases; bases outside gene matches: 7. Germline V gives CDR1 LNHDA, CDR2 SQIVND (reference sequence). CDR3 loop: CASSIGRQGNSYNEQFF. The DNA for the CDR3 is TGTGCCAGTAGTATTGGGAGACAGGGGAACTCCTACAATGAGCAGTTCTTC. Looking up the rest from reference TRBV19 and TRBJ2-1 gives the full variable domain: DGGITQSPKYLFRKEGQNVTLSCEQNLNHDAMYWYRQDPGQGLRLIYYSQIVNDFQKGDIAEGYSVSREKKESFPLTVTSAQKNPTAFYLCASSIGRQGNSYNEQFFGPGTRLTVL.

The CDR3 loop is CASSEGVGQISPQHF. The CDR3 nucleotides are TGTGCCAGCAGTGAAGGGGTCGGACAGATCAGCCCCCAGCATTTT. The V and J genes are TRBV6-1 and TRBJ1-5, with D possibly being TRBD1 (6 bases). Trimming removed 1 base at V and 10 bases at J, with 17 bases between. The CDR3 is 15 amino acids. Germline CDR1 is MNHNS and CDR2 is SASEGT.

This clone appeared a single time. V is TRBV7-3 and J is TRBJ2-5, with 9 bases lining up with TRBD1. Germline CDR1 is SGHTA and CDR2 is FQGTGA. The CDR3 has 14 amino acids. With 3 bases clipped from V and 3 bases from J, the junction kept 2 bases outside the gene matches. This chain's CDR3 is CASSFGTGKETQYF. The CDR3 DNA is TGTGCCAGCAGCTTCGGGACAGGGAAAGAGACCCAGTACTTC. Full variable domain (rest looked up from reference TRBV7-3 and TRBJ2-5): GAGVSQTPSNKVTEKGKYVELRCDPISGHTALYWYRQSLGQGPEFLIYFQGTGAADDSGLPNDRFFAVRPEGSVSTLKIQRTERGDSAVYLCASSFGTGKETQYFGPGTRLLVL.

This clone was seen just once. The rearrangement uses TRBV5-1 and TRBJ2-1; the D gene is possibly TRBD1 (5 bases). With 3 bases removed from V and 7 bases from J, the gap between germline ends came to 17 bases. The CDR3 has 15 amino acids. Per the germline V gene, CDR1 is SGHRS and CDR2 is YFSETQ. Here the CDR3 reads CASSSTRGAGNEQFF. In DNA, the CDR3 is TGCGCCAGCAGCTCCACAAGGGGCGCAGGGAATGAGCAGTTCTTC.

V gene TRBV30 combines with J gene TRBJ1-3; D remains unclear. V gave up 2 bases and J gave up 4 bases, with 6 bases separating them. The CDR3 sequence is 12 residues long. Looked up from germline, CDR1 is GTSNPN and CDR2 is SVGIG (reference sequence). The CDR3 coding sequence is TGTGCCTGGAGTTCGGGAGGAAACACCATATATTTT. It codes for CAWSSGGNTIYF.

This chain connects TRBV29-1 to TRBJ1-1; D is undetermined. Looked up from germline, CDR1 is SQVTM and CDR2 is ANQGSEA. Deletions cut 5 bases from V and 5 bases from J, with 15 bases between. The CDR3 extends over 13 amino acids. Here the CDR3 DNA reads TGCAGCGTTAATGGCAGGCTTGGGACTGAAGCTTTCTTT. Its protein is CSVNGRLGTEAFF.

This sequence joins TRBV27 and TRBJ2-1; no firm D call. Germline lookup yields CDR1 MNHEY and CDR2 SMNVEV (reference sequence). V lost 0 bases and J lost 0, with 9 bases in between. The CDR3 sequence is 16 residues long. CDR3 DNA sequence: TGTGCCAGCAGTTTATCGTGGCCAAGCTCCTACAATGAGCAGTTCTTC. Protein product: CASSLSWPSSYNEQFF.

This clone was counted a single time. V and J are TRBV7-7 and TRBJ2-2, with 13 bases aligning to TRBD2. The CDR3 runs to 18 residues. Per the germline V gene, CDR1 is SSHAT and CDR2 is FNYEAQ (reference sequence). V shed 3 bases, J shed 1 base, and the junction held 5 bases outside the gene matches. The CDR3 loop is CASSLGLAGTRNTGELFF. In DNA, the CDR3 is TGTGCCAGCAGCTTGGGACTAGCGGGGACACGGAACACCGGGGAGCTGTTTTTT.

This chain uses TRBV7-3 with TRBJ1-2; possibly TRBD1 for D (5 bases). The CDR3 totals 16 residues. Between the trimmed V and J ends, which lost 3 bases and 4 bases, there was a span of 18 bases. Germline-derived CDR1 and CDR2 are SGHTA and FQGTGA. The CDR3 here is CASSFGVRGSGYGYTF. In nucleotides, the CDR3 is TGTGCCAGCAGCTTTGGGGTTCGGGGGAGCGGCTATGGCTACACCTTC.

The rearrangement links TRBV19 to TRBJ1-2, with a weak D call TRBD1 (6 bases). Germline CDR1 is LNHDA and CDR2 is SQIVND (reference sequence). V was pared by 8 bases and J by 5 bases, with 18 bases between. CDR3 length: 14 residues. Here the CDR3 DNA reads TGTGCCAGTGTTGGACAGCCGCCTCTGTATGGCTACACCTTC. Translated: CASVGQPPLYGYTF.

The chain combines TRBV7-8 with TRBJ1-6; 11 nucleotides agree with TRBD1. The CDR3 is 16 amino acids. Trimming removed 5 bases from V and 9 bases from J; junction bases left unmatched: 9. Germline CDR1 and CDR2: SGHVS and FQNEAQ. As DNA, the CDR3 is TGTGCCAGCAGCCACCGGTCCGGGACAGGGGGTTCACCCCTCCACTTT. This translates into CASSHRSGTGGSPLHF.

The chain couples TRBV5-1 to TRBJ2-4, with 8 bases that match TRBD1. With V trimmed by 5 bases and J by 4 bases, 5 bases remained unmatched. The CDR3 has 14 residues. The germline CDR1 and CDR2 sequences are SGHRS and YFSETQ. The CDR3: CASSPRQGKNIQYF. CDR3 DNA: TGCGCCAGCAGTCCCAGACAGGGGAAAAACATTCAGTACTTC.

The chain is built from TRBV18 and TRBJ2-5, with 7 bases fitting TRBD1. The CDR3 is 13 residues long. V was pared by 4 bases and J by 2 bases, with 1 base of the junction left unmatched. Germline CDR1 is KGHSH and CDR2 is LQKENI. The CDR3 spells CASSRDRQETQYF. The CDR3 DNA follows: TGTGCCAGCTCACGGGACAGACAAGAGACCCAGTACTTC. The entire variable domain, with the rest obtained from reference TRBV18 and TRBJ2-5, is as follows: NAGVMQNPRHLVRRRGQEARLRCSPMKGHSHVYWYRQLPEEGLKFMVYLQKENIIDESGMPKERFSAEFPKEGPSILRIQQVVRGDSAAYFCASSRDRQETQYFGPGTRLLVL.

The CDR3 nucleotides are TGTGCCAGCAGCTCCTCCCCTCCGAACACTGAAGCTTTCTTT. This encodes CASSSSPPNTEAFF. This chain connects TRBV5-6 to TRBJ1-1; the D is unclear. V was pared by 3 bases and J by 1 base, with 10 bases between. Germline loops: CDR1 SGHDT, CDR2 YYEEEE. There are 14 residues in the CDR3.

This clone appeared many times. Other DNA sequences within the sample encode an identical CDR3. V and J are TRBV30 and TRBJ1-6; 7 bases are shared with TRBD1. Germline-derived CDR1 and CDR2 are GTSNPN and SVGIG (reference sequence). This CDR3 region has 14 residues. V gave up 7 bases and J gave up 7 bases; unmatched junction bases: 10. CDR3: CAYPTGTENSPLHF. CDR3 coding DNA: TGTGCCTATCCCACCGGGACAGAGAATTCACCCCTCCACTTT.

In regard to this clone: Other DNA sequences in the same sample also yield this CDR3. The chain couples TRBV29-1 to TRBJ1-2, with a weak D call TRBD1 (6 bases). This CDR3 has 11 residues. Germline CDR1 reads SQVTM; CDR2 reads ANQGSEA. V dropped 4 bases and J dropped 3 bases, with 6 bases sitting between them. The CDR3: CSVGQDYGYTF. The CDR3 nucleotides read TGCAGCGTTGGACAGGACTATGGCTACACCTTC.

This clone was detected only once. This chain joins TRBV2 and TRBJ2-7; the D gene is possibly TRBD2 (6 bases). CDR1 and CDR2 from the germline V gene are SNHLY and FYNNEI. This CDR3 has 14 amino acids. V was shortened by 5 bases and J by 0 bases, with 11 bases between the two germline ends. CDR3 sequence: CASSSRRDSYEQYF. CDR3 nucleotides: TGTGCCAGCAGTTCTAGGAGGGACTCCTACGAGCAGTACTTC.

The chain combines TRBV4-1 with TRBJ1-1, with D possibly matching TRBD1 (5 bases). The length of the CDR3 is 14 residues. V was pared by 2 bases and J by 7 bases, with 14 bases between. Germline V gene sequence: CDR1 MGHRA, CDR2 YSYEKL. This CDR3 reads CASSQLGGHFEAFF. The DNA for the CDR3 is TGCGCCAGCAGCCAACTGGGAGGACACTTTGAAGCTTTCTTT.

This clone has just one count. In DNA, the CDR3 is TGTGCCAGCAGCGAAACAGAGACCTACGAGCAGTACTTC. Translated, it gives CASSETETYEQYF. The rearrangement joins TRBV2 to TRBJ2-7; D is undetermined. V was clipped by 6 bases and J by 2 bases, with 11 bases between them. This CDR3 comprises 13 residues. Germline CDR1 and CDR2: SNHLY and FYNNEI.

The chain uses TRBV2 and TRBJ2-3, with D possibly TRBD2 on 6 matching bases. In germline, CDR1 is SNHLY, CDR2 FYNNEI. Between the trimmed V and J ends, which lost 6 bases and 1 base, there was a span of 17 bases. CDR3 length equals 16 residues. The CDR3 loop reads CASSPTRQGGTDTQYF. CDR3 DNA: TGTGCCAGCAGCCCGACTAGACAAGGTGGCACAGATACGCAGTATTTT.